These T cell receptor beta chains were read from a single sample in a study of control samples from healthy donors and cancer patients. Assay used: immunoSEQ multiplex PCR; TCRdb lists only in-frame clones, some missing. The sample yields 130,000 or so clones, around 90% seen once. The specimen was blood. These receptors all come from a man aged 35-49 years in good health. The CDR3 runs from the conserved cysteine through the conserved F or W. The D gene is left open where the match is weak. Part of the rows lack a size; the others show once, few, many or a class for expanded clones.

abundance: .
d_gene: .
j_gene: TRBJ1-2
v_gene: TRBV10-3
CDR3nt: TGTGCCACGACAAGTAACTATGGCTACACCTTC
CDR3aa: CATTSNYGYTF

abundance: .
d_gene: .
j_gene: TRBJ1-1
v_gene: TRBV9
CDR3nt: TGTGCCAGCAGCCCCCAGGGAGGGGGGGCCCACACTGAAGCTTTCTTT
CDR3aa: CASSPQGGGAHTEAFF

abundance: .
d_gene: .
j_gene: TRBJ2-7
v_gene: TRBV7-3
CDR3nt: TGTGCCAGCAGCCCCTCGGGGGTGACCTACGAGCAGTACTTC
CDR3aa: CASSPSGVTYEQYF

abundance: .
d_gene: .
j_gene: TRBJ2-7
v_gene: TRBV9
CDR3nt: TGTGCCAGCAGCGTAGGGGGACTGTCGTACGAGCAGTACTTC
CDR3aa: CASSVGGLSYEQYF

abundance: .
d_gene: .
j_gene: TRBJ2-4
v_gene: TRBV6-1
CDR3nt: TGTGCCAGCAGTGAAGAGGGTAGATGGCCAAAAAACATTCAATACTTC
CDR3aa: CASSEEGRWPKNIQYF

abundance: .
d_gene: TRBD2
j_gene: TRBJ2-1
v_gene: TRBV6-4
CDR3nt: TGTGCCAGCAGCGAAGCCGGGGGGTCTTACAATGAGCAGTTCTTC
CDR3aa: CASSEAGGSYNEQFF

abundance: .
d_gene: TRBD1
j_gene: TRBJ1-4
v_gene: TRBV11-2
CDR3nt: TGTGCCAGCCTTAATAGATCTGGGGGACAGGGGACCTCTGAAAAACTGTTTTTT
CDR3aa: CASLNRSGGQGTSEKLFF

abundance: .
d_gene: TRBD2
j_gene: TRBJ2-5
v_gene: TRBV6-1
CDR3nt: TGTGCCAGCAGTGACCGAGGTAGCGGGGTCGAGACCCAGTACTTC
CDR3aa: CASSDRGSGVETQYF

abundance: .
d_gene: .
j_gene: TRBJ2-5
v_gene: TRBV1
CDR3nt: TGCACCCATGGCGGGGTCCAAGAGACCCAGTACTTC
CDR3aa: CTHGGVQETQYF

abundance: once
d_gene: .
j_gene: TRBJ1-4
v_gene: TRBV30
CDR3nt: TGTGCCTGGAGTCGGGGGGGCATCATTGCTAATGAAAAACTGTTTTTT
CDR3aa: CAWSRGGIIANEKLFF

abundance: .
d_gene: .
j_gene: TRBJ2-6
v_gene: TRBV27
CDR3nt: TGTGCCAGCAGACCCTCTGGGGCCAACGTCCTGACTTTC
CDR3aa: CASRPSGANVLTF

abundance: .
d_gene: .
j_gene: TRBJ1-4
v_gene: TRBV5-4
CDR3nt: TGTGCCAGCAGCCTCCGAGGGGGAGAAGGTGAAAAACTGTTTTTT
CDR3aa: CASSLRGGEGEKLFF

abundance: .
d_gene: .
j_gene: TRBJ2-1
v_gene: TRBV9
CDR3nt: TGTGCCAGCAGCGCGAAGCCTCTTGCCTACTACAATGAGCAGTTCTTC
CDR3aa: CASSAKPLAYYNEQFF

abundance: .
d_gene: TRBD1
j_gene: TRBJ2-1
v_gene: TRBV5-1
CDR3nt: TGCGCCAGCAGCTCGGGGACAGGGGTTTACAATGAGCAGTTCTTC
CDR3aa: CASSSGTGVYNEQFF

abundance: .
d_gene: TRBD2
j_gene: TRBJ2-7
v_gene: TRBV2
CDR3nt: TGTGCCAGCAGTGGACTAGCGGGGGGGGAGCAGTACTTC
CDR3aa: CASSGLAGGEQYF

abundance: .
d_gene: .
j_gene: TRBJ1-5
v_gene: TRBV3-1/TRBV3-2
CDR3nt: TGTGCCAGCAGCCTCGGGCCCGGGGTAAATCAGCCCCAGCATTTT
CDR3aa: CASSLGPGVNQPQHF

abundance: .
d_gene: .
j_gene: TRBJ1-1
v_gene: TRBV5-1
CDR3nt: TGCGCTGAGGGGTGGTCCACTGAAGCTTTCTTT
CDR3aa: CAEGWSTEAFF

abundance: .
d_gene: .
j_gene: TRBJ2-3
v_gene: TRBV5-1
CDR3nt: TGCGCCAGCACGGATAGGGGGGGCCCCGATACGCAGTATTTT
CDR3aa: CASTDRGGPDTQYF

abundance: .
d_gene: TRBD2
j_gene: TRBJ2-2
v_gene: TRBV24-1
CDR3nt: TGTGCCACCAGTGGGGGAGGGCCGAACACCGGGGAGCTGTTTTTT
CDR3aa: CATSGGGPNTGELFF

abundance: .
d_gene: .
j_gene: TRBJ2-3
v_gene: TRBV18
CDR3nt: TGTGCCAGCTCACCACCGGCGCGGGATACGCAGTATTTT
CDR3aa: CASSPPARDTQYF

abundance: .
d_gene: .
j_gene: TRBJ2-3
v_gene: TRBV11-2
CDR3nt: TGTGCCAGCAGCTTAGATCAAACAGATACGCAGTATTTT
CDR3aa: CASSLDQTDTQYF

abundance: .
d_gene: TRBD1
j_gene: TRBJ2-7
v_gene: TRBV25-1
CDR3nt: TGTGCCATCAGTACTTCCGGGACAGGGGGCAGGGAGCAGTACTTC
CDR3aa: CAISTSGTGGREQYF

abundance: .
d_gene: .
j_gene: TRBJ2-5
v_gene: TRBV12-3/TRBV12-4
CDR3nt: TGTGCCAGCGCCAGGGAGGAGACCCAGTACTTC
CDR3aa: CASAREETQYF

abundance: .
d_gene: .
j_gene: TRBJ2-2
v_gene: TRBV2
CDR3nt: TGTGCCAGCAGTGAGTTCTCGAGGGCCGGGGAGCTGTTTTTT
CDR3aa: CASSEFSRAGELFF

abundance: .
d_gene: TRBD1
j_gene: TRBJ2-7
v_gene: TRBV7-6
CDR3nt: TGTGCCAGCAGCCCGGGACAGCGAAAATACTCATCCTACGAGCAGTACTTC
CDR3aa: CASSPGQRKYSSYEQYF

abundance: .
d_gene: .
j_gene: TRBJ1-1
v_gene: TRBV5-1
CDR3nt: TGCGCCAGCAGCTTGGACAGCAGATCGATGAACACTGAAGCTTTCTTT
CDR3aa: CASSLDSRSMNTEAFF